Listed below are T cell receptor beta chains from one sample, sequenced in a study of identical twins. TCRdb re-called the 5' RACE reads with MiXCR, one entry per CDR3 protein. The data hold around 510,000 distinct CDR3 sequences, with roughly an eighth observed a single time. The same specimen was also included in a second study, on yellow fever vaccine responses in identical twins.

Sequencing was done on a sample of CD4+ T cells sorted from blood. Receptor source: a woman aged 18-30 years in good health. Both conserved end residues are part of each CDR3. The D gene is left open where the match is weak.

CDR3aa: CASSYRLAGVAGELFF
d_gene: TRBD2
v_gene: TRBV6-2/TRBV6-3

CDR3aa: CASSLMGLAAGYNEQFF
d_gene: TRBD2
v_gene: TRBV5-1

CDR3aa: CSAGPGQGGTDTQYF
d_gene: TRBD1
v_gene: TRBV20-1

CDR3aa: CASKKREDERAYNEQFF
d_gene: TRBD2
v_gene: TRBV6-2/TRBV6-3

CDR3aa: CSGNLRDGYTF
d_gene: NA
v_gene: TRBV29-1

CDR3aa: CASSLEGGARYNEQFF
d_gene: NA
v_gene: TRBV5-1

CDR3aa: CSARRQGGQPQHF
d_gene: NA
v_gene: TRBV20-1

CDR3aa: CASSFRQIDEQYF
d_gene: NA
v_gene: TRBV12-3/TRBV12-4

CDR3aa: CASSLLTTDNTGELFF
d_gene: NA
v_gene: TRBV5-1

CDR3aa: CASSHPGAPYEQYF
d_gene: NA
v_gene: TRBV12-1

CDR3aa: CASSQEVGEQFF
d_gene: NA
v_gene: TRBV7-8